This entry describes one TCR beta chain. Its antigen remains unidentified. These data come from a study of CD8+ T cells in alopecia areata. Study at large: Tofacitinib exposure lasted 6 to 18 months, followed by 6 months off drug.

Broader study findings: Scalp repertoires also include resident alphabeta T cells from normal skin. Possibly because of HLA-related factors, TCR sharing was less clear across patients than in mice.

Isolated RNA was reverse transcribed into cDNA used as the sequencing template. The assay was immunoSEQ multiplex PCR, and TCRdb's table has in-frame clones only and misses some. This table has about 130,000 clones, 49% appearing once. Samples from alopecia areata patients were lesional scalp punch biopsies and peripheral blood. The CDR3 spans 15 residues. Trimming took 3 bases from V and 8 from J; bases not matched to a gene: 4. Germline loops: CDR1 MNHEY, CDR2 SMNVEV (reference sequence). The chain uses TRBV27 and TRBJ2-1, with 13 nucleotides matching TRBD2. The source was CD8+ T cells sorted from blood, collected at week 0. The sequence was collected from a human donor with alopecia areata. CDR3 sequence: CASSFGLAGVYEQFF. The DNA of the CDR3 is TGTGCCAGCAGTTTTGGACTAGCGGGGGTCTATGAGCAGTTCTTC.